The text below deals with one T cell receptor beta chain. Its antigen is currently unknown. Regarding time point: patch test 2, 6 weeks after DPC sensitization. This sample's treatment: therapeutic diphenylcyclopropenone sensitization with weekly scalp DPC. This entry belongs to a study of human T cells and chemical hapten exposure. Whole-study results and caveats: No shift was seen in TCRs above 1 in 1000 frequency with DPC sensitization.

TCRdb redid the calling of the RACE reads with MiXCR, one entry per CDR3 protein. The table has over 100,000 distinct CDR3 sequences, 9% to 9.5% seen once. Specimen: whole blood, collected in connection with sensitization to the hapten diphenylcyclopropenone (DPC). This clonotype was obtained from a woman in her forties with alopecia areata. Some clones in this sample may be carry-over from other donors' samples.

For the CDR3, the DNA is TGCAGTGCTAGGGGCGTTGAGGGTCCTCGCACTGAAGCTTTCTTT. Protein sequence: CSARGVEGPRTEAFF. The chain joins TRBV20-1 to TRBJ1-1; D ambiguous. V lost 3 bases and J 4 bases, leaving 18 bases between the germline ends. The CDR3 extends over 15 amino acids. Germline V gene data show CDR1 as DFQATT and CDR2 as SNEGSKA (reference sequence).